This TCR beta chain is from a study of T cells expressing NK-cell markers. Per germline, CDR1 SGHDT and CDR2 YYEEEE. The CDR3 consists of 14 residues. TCRdb re-called the 5' RACE reads and catalogs CDR3 proteins one per entry, DNA excluded. The repertoire table contains about 160,000 distinct CDR3 sequences. This TCR was sampled from a woman between 18 and 70 years old in good health. V gene TRBV5-6 combines with J gene TRBJ1-5. The sample comprised blood T cells: a sorted CD56 or NKG2C T cell subset, CD4+ or CD8+ T cells, or bulk PBMC T cells (not recorded which). CDR3 protein: CASSYGQGNQPQHF.